These 22 T cell receptor beta chains were all obtained from the same sample, sequenced in a study of human T cells and chemical hapten exposure. TCRdb independently ran MiXCR on the RACE reads; one entry per CDR3 protein. The data hold tens of thousands of distinct CDR3 sequences, with nearly 7.5% observed a single time. Documented time point: healthy volunteer bleed at 2 weeks. Someone pulled total RNA out of unfractionated whole blood. The sample was whole blood. The receptor source for this set is a human donor in good health. Some clones in this sample may be carry-over from other donors' samples.

This chain joins TRBV5-1 and TRBJ2-7; 11 bases match TRBD2. V lost 5 bases, J lost 0 bases, and 7 bases stayed unmatched. Germline lookup yields CDR1 SGHRS and CDR2 YFSETQ. This CDR3 has 16 amino acids. The CDR3 DNA is TGCGCCAGCAGTTATGGACTAGCGGGCGACTCCTACGAGCAGTACTTC. Translated, it gives CASSYGLAGDSYEQYF.

This clonotype was detected only a few times. The chain has TRBV4-3 and TRBJ1-6; D is perhaps TRBD1 (5 bases). V gave up 0 bases and J gave up 9 bases, with 12 bases separating them. Germline V CDR1 and CDR2: LGHNA, YSLEER. The CDR3 runs 15 residues. The CDR3: CASSQEGGMSSPLHF. In DNA form, the CDR3 reads TGCGCCAGCAGCCAAGAGGGGGGGATGAGTTCACCCCTCCACTTT.

The chain combines TRBV2 with TRBJ1-5, with D hard to call. V lost 4 bases to trimming and J lost 0 bases, with 10 bases between them. Per germline, CDR1 SNHLY and CDR2 FYNNEI. The CDR3 is 15 amino acids. Written as DNA, the CDR3 is TGTGCCAGCAGTGGAACACAGTATAGCAATCAGCCCCAGCATTTT. This sequence encodes CASSGTQYSNQPQHF.

This clonotype has at least ten counts. The chain uses TRBV7-2 and TRBJ1-1, with 7 positions matching TRBD1. The ends lost 3 bases at V and 1 base at J; junction bases unmatched: 2. Germline V CDR1 and CDR2: SGHTA, FQGNSA. This CDR3 region has 14 residues. This chain's CDR3 is CASSLGQTNTEAFF. CDR3 nucleotide sequence: TGTGCCAGCAGCTTGGGACAGACGAACACTGAAGCTTTCTTT.

The table lists this clonotype with many counts. The chain has TRBV14 and TRBJ2-1; tentative D call: TRBD1 (5 bases). The CDR3 runs to 14 residues. The germline gives CDR1 SGHDN, CDR2 FVKESK. Trimming removed 4 bases from V and 5 bases from J, with 12 bases in between. DNA of the CDR3: TGTGCCAGCAGCCGGGGCCGGACCAACAATGAGCAGTTCTTC. Its protein is CASSRGRTNNEQFF. The complete variable domain, with remaining parts taken from reference TRBV14 and TRBJ2-1, reads EAGVTQFPSHSVIEKGQTVTLRCDPISGHDNLYWYRRVMGKEIKFLLHFVKESKQDESGMPNNRFLAERTGGTYSTLKVQPAELEDSGVYFCASSRGRTNNEQFFGPGTRLTVL.

This clonotype was seen only a few times. The chain is built from TRBV6-1 and TRBJ1-1; D remains unclear. CDR3 length: 13 residues. Between the trimmed V and J ends, which lost 5 bases and 3 bases, there was a span of 10 bases. The V gene's germline CDR1 is MNHNS and CDR2 SASEGT. The CDR3 DNA follows: TGTGCCAGCAGTAAGGATCCCGACACTGAAGCTTTCTTT. Its translation is CASSKDPDTEAFF.

This clonotype was detected ten times or more. This chain uses TRBV5-5 with TRBJ1-4, with no clear D. The V end was cut by 0 bases, the J end by 8 bases, with 8 bases between. Germline CDR1 SGHKS, CDR2 YYEKEE (reference sequence). The CDR3 sequence is 13 residues long. The CDR3 spells CASSLGRNEKLFF. The CDR3 bases are TGTGCCAGCAGCTTGGGACGAAACGAAAAACTGTTTTTT.

Concerning this clonotype itself: A read error is possible here, since a much larger clone lies one base away. The J gene is TRBJ1-6, the V gene TRBV27; 7 nucleotides match TRBD1. This CDR3 comprises 14 residues. Germline trimming cut 4 bases from V and 11 bases from J; bases unmatched to any gene: 8. Germline V gene lookup returns CDR1 MNHEY and CDR2 SMNVEV (reference sequence). The CDR3 nucleotides are TGTGCCAGCAGTTCACAGGGGAGGAATGCACCCCTCCACTTT. As protein: CASSSQGRNAPLHF.

This clonotype occurred many times. The genes are TRBV20-1 and TRBJ1-1, with D possibly being TRBD1 (6 bases). Germline V gives CDR1 DFQATT, CDR2 SNEGSKA (reference sequence). This CDR3 has 16 amino acids. V was cut by 3 bases and J by 0 bases, with 17 bases left in between. CDR3 bases: TGCAGTGCTAGGTCCCTGACAGGAACAATGAACACTGAAGCTTTCTTT. The encoded protein is CSARSLTGTMNTEAFF.

Only a few counts were recorded for this clonotype. The chain joins TRBV6-5 to TRBJ1-2; tentative D call: TRBD1 (5 bases). The ends were cut back, 8 bases at V and 6 bases at J, with 16 bases in the middle. The CDR3 totals 13 residues. Germline V lookup: CDR1 MNHEY, CDR2 SVGAGI. In nucleotides, the CDR3 is TGTGCCAGCTCCCCGGGACGGTGGAATGGCTACACCTTC. The encoded protein is CASSPGRWNGYTF.

Only a few counts were recorded for this clonotype. V usage is TRBV6-1 and J usage is TRBJ2-7, with 9 bases aligning to TRBD2. This CDR3 contains 15 residues. J lost 4 bases, V lost 3 bases, and 7 bases had no gene match. In germline, CDR1 is MNHNS, CDR2 SASEGT. CDR3: CASSDFTSGRYEQYF. The CDR3 coding sequence is TGTGCCAGCAGTGATTTCACTAGCGGGCGGTACGAGCAGTACTTC.

This clonotype was detected only a few times. The CDR3 loop reads CASSYGQTANYGYTF. CDR3 coding DNA: TGTGCCAGCAGTTACGGACAGACTGCTAACTATGGCTACACCTTC. The chain is built from TRBV6-5 and TRBJ1-2, with D possibly matching TRBD1 (6 bases). The V gene lost 2 bases and the J gene lost 0 bases, with 10 bases spanning the gap. The CDR3 length is 15 residues. Germline CDR1 is MNHEY and CDR2 is SVGAGI.

This clonotype has ten or more counts. This sequence joins TRBV28 and TRBJ1-5; 7 nucleotides line up with TRBD1. V shed 6 bases, J shed 4 bases, and the junction held 12 bases outside the gene matches. The CDR3 has 16 amino acids. CDR1 is MDHEN, CDR2 SYDVKM, per germline. The CDR3 DNA sequence: TGTGCCAGCAGGGAGGCTCCCGGGACAGCAAATCAGCCCCAGCATTTT. The encoded protein is CASREAPGTANQPQHF.

In this sample, this clonotype turned up many times. This chain links TRBV3-1 with TRBJ2-1, with 7 bases lining up with TRBD2. V shed 0 bases and J 5 bases; nucleotides not matched to a gene: 10. The CDR3 has 17 residues. Germline CDR1 reads LGHDT; CDR2 reads YNNKEL (reference sequence). CDR3 DNA: TGTGCCAGCAGCCAAGAGGTGACTAGCCGTTCGAACAATGAGCAGTTCTTC. Its translation: CASSQEVTSRSNNEQFF.

V and J are TRBV6-5 and TRBJ1-1, with 7 bases matching TRBD1. Germline lookup yields CDR1 MNHEY and CDR2 SVGAGI. With 8 bases clipped from V and 5 bases from J, the junction kept 8 bases outside the gene matches. CDR3 length: 13 amino acids. The CDR3 loop is CASSSRGQTEAFF. DNA of the CDR3: TGTGCCAGCTCGTCGAGGGGGCAAACTGAAGCTTTCTTT.

This clonotype came up a few times. The chain uses TRBV10-3 and TRBJ1-1; D might be TRBD1 (5 bases). The germline V and J ends were trimmed by 0 bases and 8 bases, with 19 bases remaining between them. This CDR3 is 16 amino acids long. CDR1 and CDR2 from the germline V gene are ENHRY and SYGVKD. The DNA of the CDR3 is TGTGCCATCAGTGAGTCCCTCTATTTTCCGGGGGGGGAAGCTTTCTTT. As protein: CAISESLYFPGGEAFF.

This clonotype occurred many times. The rearrangement uses TRBV6-2 or TRBV6-3 and TRBJ1-1; maybe TRBD1 (5 bases). Germline V gives CDR1 MNHEY, CDR2 SVGEGT. The CDR3 runs to 14 residues. V gave up 4 bases and J gave up 3 bases, with 12 bases separating them. CDR3 nucleotide sequence: TGTGCCAGCAGTTTTTCAGCGGGGGACACTGAAGCTTTCTTT. Protein: CASSFSAGDTEAFF.

This clonotype was counted only a few times. The chain has TRBV6-5 and TRBJ2-5; D is unclear. Germline CDR1 and CDR2: MNHEY and SVGAGI. V was clipped by 0 bases and J by 2 bases, with 10 bases between them. The length of the CDR3 is 15 residues. The CDR3: CASSYSGNRQETQYF. The CDR3 DNA reads as TGTGCCAGCAGTTACTCAGGGAACAGACAAGAGACCCAGTACTTC.

This clonotype was recorded many times. Here the CDR3 DNA reads TGCAGCGTGCTCTGGAATGGGGCCAACGTCCTGACTTTC. This gives the protein CSVLWNGANVLTF. The chain has TRBV29-1 and TRBJ2-6; no firm D call. The CDR3 has 13 amino acids. Trimming shortened V by 6 bases and J by 3 bases, and 9 bases separated the two germline ends. Looked up from germline, CDR1 is SQVTM and CDR2 is ANQGSEA.

In this sample, this clonotype turned up a few times. V is TRBV20-1 and J is TRBJ1-5; 7 bases agree with TRBD1. There are 13 residues in the CDR3. The V segment lost 4 bases and the J segment 7 bases; nucleotides outside the gene matches: 7. CDR1 and CDR2 (germline): DFQATT, SNEGSKA (reference sequence). CDR3: CSATRQGGQPQHF. CDR3 coding DNA: TGCAGTGCTACCAGACAGGGTGGGCAGCCCCAGCATTTT.

In the case of this clonotype: This may arise from a read error, as a much more abundant clone is one base away. The CDR3: CASSPQGAGGAEAFF. The CDR3 region has the DNA TGCGCCAGCAGTCCCCAGGGGGCTGGAGGCGCTGAAGCTTTCTTT. The chain has TRBV5-1 and TRBJ1-1, with 8 bases fitting TRBD1. The trim removed 5 bases at V and 6 bases at J, leaving 12 bases unmatched. CDR3 length equals 15 residues. Germline values: CDR1 SGHRS, CDR2 YFSETQ.

The V gene is TRBV5-1, the J gene TRBJ1-5, with TRBD1 identical over 8 bases. Trimming at V came to 6 bases and at J to 9 bases, leaving 17 bases not matched to a gene. CDR1 SGHRS and CDR2 YFSETQ come from the germline V gene. CDR3 length: 16 amino acids. The CDR3 DNA follows: TGCGCCAGCACTGCCGTTGCAGGGGGCTTTATTTGGCCCCAGCATTTT. As protein: CASTAVAGGFIWPQHF.